Below are 16 T cell receptor beta chains sequenced from a single sample in a study of T cells in tuberculosis. The method was immunoSEQ multiplex PCR; TCRdb's version includes in-frame clones alone and lacks a portion of them. The sample lists around 35,000 clones; 93% were seen once. The source material was PBMCs. These receptor sequences come from a donor between 10 and 29 years old with latent tuberculosis or without tuberculosis infection.

This chain joins TRBV7-6 and TRBJ2-3; no clear D gene. This CDR3 is 15 amino acids long. The V gene's germline CDR1 is SGHVS and CDR2 FNYEAQ. V was cut by 1 base and J by 2 bases, with 10 bases left in between. The CDR3 region is CASSLGPGPTDTQYF. The CDR3 DNA follows: TGTGCCAGCAGCTTAGGGCCAGGCCCCACAGATACGCAGTATTTT.

In its sample, this clone was seen once. The gene calls are TRBV5-1 and TRBJ1-2; a weak D match, TRBD1 (5 bases). Trimming shortened V by 0 bases and J by 1 base, and 7 bases separated the two germline ends. The CDR3 totals 14 residues. Per the germline V gene, CDR1 is SGHRS and CDR2 is YFSETQ. CDR3 amino acids: CASSLEGFNYGYTF. CDR3 nucleotide sequence: TGCGCCAGCAGCTTGGAGGGGTTTAACTATGGCTACACCTTC.

V and J are TRBV10-2 and TRBJ1-5; D is unclear. V was clipped by 6 bases and J by 0 bases, with 15 bases between them. Germline-derived CDR1 and CDR2 are WSHSY and SAAADI. This CDR3 contains 16 residues. The CDR3: CASSTSWSYSNQPQHF. Here the CDR3 DNA reads TGCGCCAGCAGCACGAGTTGGTCGTATAGCAATCAGCCCCAGCATTTT.

This clone was found a few times. This chain connects TRBV5-5 to TRBJ1-6, with a weak D call TRBD1 (6 bases). Trimming took off 4 bases at V and 6 bases at J, with 14 bases between the two ends. The length of the CDR3 is 15 residues. Germline CDR1 reads SGHKS; CDR2 reads YYEKEE (reference sequence). The CDR3 nucleotides read TGTGCCAGCAGCCCGGGGACACAGGGTAATTCACCCCTCCACTTT. It translates to CASSPGTQGNSPLHF.

This CDR3 is CASRANEKLFF. The CDR3 nucleotides read TGTGCCAGCAGGGCCAATGAAAAACTGTTTTTT. The rearrangement uses TRBV28 and TRBJ1-4; D not certain. This CDR3 is 11 amino acids long. Between the trimmed V and J ends, which lost 6 bases and 5 bases, there was a span of 4 bases. Germline V gives CDR1 MDHEN, CDR2 SYDVKM.

The rearrangement joins TRBV5-4 to TRBJ1-4; 8 nucleotides match TRBD1. The J segment lost 5 bases and the V segment lost 0 bases, leaving 3 bases of the junction unmatched. This CDR3 contains 15 residues. Germline lookup yields CDR1 SGHNT and CDR2 YYREEE (reference sequence). CDR3 DNA sequence: TGTGCCAGCAGCTTGGCTCAGGGGGCGAATGAAAAACTGTTTTTT. It specifies CASSLAQGANEKLFF.

The V gene is TRBV6-5, the J gene TRBJ1-4; no definite D call. The CDR3 runs 15 residues. Trimming stripped 0 bases from V and 3 bases from J, with 8 bases between. Germline V lookup: CDR1 MNHEY, CDR2 SVGAGI. The CDR3 DNA is TGTGCCAGCAGTTACTCGAGGCAGCCTAATGAAAAACTGTTTTTT. It codes for CASSYSRQPNEKLFF.

The genes are TRBV15 and TRBJ2-7, with 11 bases that match TRBD1. This CDR3 region has 15 residues. V shed 3 bases, J shed 4 bases, and the junction held 5 bases outside the gene matches. The germline gives CDR1 LNHNV, CDR2 YYDKDF (reference sequence). The CDR3 nucleotides are TGTGCCACCAGCAGGGCGGGGACAGGGGGATACGAGCAGTACTTC. Protein: CATSRAGTGGYEQYF.

The chain employs TRBV30 and TRBJ1-5, with 12 bases that match TRBD1. Germline V gene data show CDR1 as GTSNPN and CDR2 as SVGIG (reference sequence). V was pared by 3 bases and J by 7 bases, with 10 bases of the junction left unmatched. The length of the CDR3 is 16 residues. This CDR3 is CAWSHKGTGGEQPQHF. CDR3 nucleotide sequence: TGTGCCTGGAGCCACAAAGGGACAGGGGGCGAACAGCCCCAGCATTTT.

V is TRBV29-1 and J is TRBJ2-3; TRBD2 matches 11 bases. The CDR3 covers 15 residues. V lost 8 bases and J lost 3; bases outside the gene matches: 10. Germline assignment: CDR1 SQVTM and CDR2 ANQGSEA. CDR3 DNA sequence: TGCAGCCTAGAACTAGCGGGGGCCCCGACAGATACGCAGTATTTT. Amino acids: CSLELAGAPTDTQYF.

J is TRBJ2-2 and V is TRBV7-2, with D maybe TRBD1 (6 bases). This CDR3 contains 15 residues. CDR1 and CDR2 from the germline V gene are SGHTA and FQGNSA. Trimming took off 5 bases at V and 2 bases at J, with 12 bases between the two ends. The CDR3 region has the DNA TGTGCCAGCAGCCTTGGGACAATTAACACCGGGGAGCTGTTTTTT. Its translation is CASSLGTINTGELFF.

This chain connects TRBV19 to TRBJ1-2; the D gene is possibly TRBD1 (5 bases). Trimming pared 3 bases from V and 3 bases from J, leaving 20 bases between. Germline CDR1 LNHDA, CDR2 SQIVND (reference sequence). The CDR3 has 17 amino acids. The CDR3, as DNA: TGTGCCAGTAGTATTAATCAAGCAGGGCCCGGCGACTATGGCTACACCTTC. Its protein is CASSINQAGPGDYGYTF.

The chain employs TRBV4-1 and TRBJ1-2; D may be TRBD1 (5 bases). CDR3 size: 13 residues. CDR1 and CDR2 (germline): MGHRA, YSYEKL. Trimming took 3 bases from V and 3 from J, leaving 8 bases between them. CDR3 protein: CASSHPGDYGYTF. CDR3 bases: TGCGCCAGCAGCCATCCGGGGGACTATGGCTACACCTTC.

The chain carries TRBV6-5 and TRBJ1-2, with a tentative D call TRBD1 (6 bases). The V gene lost 10 bases and the J gene lost 6 bases, with 21 bases spanning the gap. The CDR3 has 14 amino acids. Germline values: CDR1 MNHEY, CDR2 SVGAGI. The DNA for the CDR3 is TGTGCCACCAATACAGGGTCTAGGCCCCATGGCTACACCTTC. Protein: CATNTGSRPHGYTF.

CDR3 DNA sequence: TGTGCCAGTAGAGGACAGGGCAATCAGCCCCAGCATTTT. Translated, it gives CASRGQGNQPQHF. The genes are TRBV19 and TRBJ1-5, with 7 positions matching TRBD1. Germline values: CDR1 LNHDA, CDR2 SQIVND (reference sequence). This CDR3 contains 13 residues. V shed 6 bases, J shed 2 bases, and the junction held 1 base outside the gene matches.

This clone was counted only a few times. Other DNA sequences in the same sample also yield this CDR3. The V call is TRBV18, the J call TRBJ1-2, with D unclear. Germline V gene lookup returns CDR1 KGHSH and CDR2 LQKENI. V lost 3 bases and J lost 5, with 7 bases in between. There are 12 residues in the CDR3. The CDR3 DNA is TGTGCCAGCTCACCGGGAGGGTATGGCTACACCTTC. As protein: CASSPGGYGYTF. Together with reference TRBV18 and TRBJ1-2, the CDR3 gives the full variable domain: NAGVMQNPRHLVRRRGQEARLRCSPMKGHSHVYWYRQLPEEGLKFMVYLQKENIIDESGMPKERFSAEFPKEGPSILRIQQVVRGDSAAYFCASSPGGYGYTFGSGTRLTVV.